The source of this TCR beta chain is a study of blood T cell repertoires in COVID-19. The CDR3 spans 12 residues. V shed 2 bases and J shed 7 bases, with 8 bases lying between them. Germline assignment: CDR1 SGHAT and CDR2 FQNNGV. The data were produced by immunoSEQ multiplex PCR, yet TCRdb's version contains in-frame clones alone and is incomplete. This sample has roughly 150,000 clones, with about 85% found just once. A case of COVID-19 had been met by exposed participants within 2 weeks before study entry. The chain is built from TRBV11-2 and TRBJ1-1, with D unclear. The clonotype was recovered from a woman aged 40-49 years who had been exposed to COVID-19. The material sequenced was PBMCs or T cells enriched from blood (not recorded which). CDR3 loop: CASSLFKLEAFF. As DNA, the CDR3 is TGTGCCAGCAGCTTATTCAAGCTTGAAGCTTTCTTT.